Reported below is one TCR beta chain. The antigen is undetermined. CD45RO-negative, CCR7-positively selected cells formed the naive CD8 fraction, excluding terminally differentiated effector memory CD45RA+ cells. This sample stems from a study of shared clonotypes between healthy human individuals. About the research overall: Three CD4 naive, three CD4 memory, two CD8 naive and one CD8 memory plate were used per donor. The study's findings and limits: Clonotypes shared by all four donors outscored non-shared clonotypes in generation probability. Naive subsets generally exceeded memory subsets in estimated richness.

Assay execution proceeded at the deep level. TCRdb's table, derived via immunoSEQ multiplex PCR, lists solely in-frame clones and lacks some. The sample has roughly 2.1 million clones, roughly 91% seen once. Germline CDR1 reads LNHDA; CDR2 reads SQIVND (reference sequence). This CDR3 contains 17 residues. V was cut by 0 bases and J by 2 bases, with 14 bases left in between. V is TRBV19 and J is TRBJ2-1; D might be TRBD2 (6 bases). Sequenced input: naive CD8+ T cells from PBMCs. This TCR derives from a man between 18 and 35 years old in good health. Some clones in this sample may be carry-over from other donors' samples. CDR3 nucleotides: TGTGCCAGTAGTATAGACGTCGGAGGGGCAGCCTACAATGAGCAGTTCTTC. This encodes CASSIDVGGAAYNEQFF.